The rows below give T cell receptor beta chains drawn from one sample of a study of CD8 T cells in Susac syndrome. TCRdb itself ran the immunoSEQ multiplex PCR reads through MiXCR, one entry per CDR3 protein. The repertoire consists of a few hundred thousand distinct CDR3 sequences, with 75% to 90% occurring once and the leading ten covering around 0.12%. The sequencing input was CD8+ T cells from PBMCs. The source of these receptors is a human donor with multiple sclerosis. Both conserved end residues are part of each CDR3. The order of the fields is D gene, V gene, J gene, CDR3 protein, CDR3 DNA. A D gene is named only where the DNA matches it firmly.

D: NA; V: TRBV7-2; J: TRBJ2-1; CDR3: CASSRGFNEQFF; DNA: TGTGCCAGCAGCCGAGGTTTCAATGAGCAGTTCTTC
D: NA; V: TRBV7-9; J: TRBJ2-7; CDR3: CASSPFGGLSSYEQYF; DNA: TGTGCCAGCAGCCCTTTTGGGGGTTTGAGCTCCTACGAGCAGTACTTC
D: TRBD2; V: TRBV30; J: TRBJ2-1; CDR3: CAWSGVAGYNEQFF; DNA: TGTGCCTGGAGTGGGGTAGCGGGGTACAATGAGCAGTTCTTC
D: TRBD2; V: TRBV11-2; J: TRBJ2-1; CDR3: CASSSRLAGELSSYNEQFF; DNA: TGTGCCAGCAGCTCTCGACTAGCGGGGGAGCTCTCCTCCTACAATGAGCAGTTCTTC
D: NA; V: TRBV5-4; J: TRBJ2-5; CDR3: CAVTTEKQETQYF; DNA: TGTGCCGTCACTACAGAAAAGCAAGAGACCCAGTACTTC
D: NA; V: TRBV6-1; J: TRBJ2-1; CDR3: CASSTTYYNEQFF; DNA: TGTGCCAGCAGCACTACCTATTACAATGAGCAGTTCTTC
D: NA; V: TRBV6-1; J: TRBJ2-7; CDR3: CASSAPDRSGYEQYF; DNA: TGTGCCAGCAGTGCCCCCGACAGGTCCGGCTACGAGCAGTACTTC
D: NA; V: TRBV6-5; J: TRBJ2-6; CDR3: CASSYSAGAGANVLTF; DNA: TGTGCCAGCAGTTACTCGGCAGGGGCCGGGGCCAACGTCCTGACTTTC
D: NA; V: TRBV4-1; J: TRBJ1-1; CDR3: CASSQDSPENTEAFF; DNA: TGCGCCAGCAGCCAAGATTCACCGGAGAACACTGAAGCTTTCTTT
D: TRBD1; V: TRBV7-7; J: TRBJ1-3; CDR3: CASSAGQPLPGNTIYF; DNA: TGTGCTAGCAGCGCGGGACAGCCCCTGCCTGGAAACACCATATATTTT
D: TRBD1; V: TRBV19; J: TRBJ2-3; CDR3: CASSKGARDLQGTQYF; DNA: TGTGCCAGTAGTAAGGGGGCACGGGACCTCCAGGGTACGCAGTATTTT